This T cell receptor (beta chain) was profiled in a study of blood T cells in healthy people across ages. The sample holds a few counts of this clonotype. Its antigen is still unknown. Deletions cut 8 bases from V and 5 bases from J, with 4 bases between. CDR3 length: 10 residues. CDR1 is MNHNY and CDR2 is SVGAGI in the germline V gene (reference sequence). Study observations and caveats: Roughly linear age-related decline in beta diversity appeared, significant by age about 37. Nothing was known about donor CMV status, and this possibly confounded expanded clonotype changes.

A second PCR of roughly 6 to 12 cycles used a sample-barcoded 5' primer and a J-beta primer mix. All cDNA molecules were each tagged by a template-switch adaptor with 12 random nucleotides. TCRdb processed the 5' RACE reads anew with MiXCR; each CDR3 protein has one entry. Of about 800,000 distinct CDR3 sequences listed, about half are singletons. The sample was blood. The clonotype originates from a man aged 80 or over in good health. V usage is TRBV6-6 and J usage is TRBJ2-1; D remains unclear. The CDR3 DNA reads as TGTGCCAGCGGTAACAATGAGCAGTTCTTC. Translating gives CASGNNEQFF.